This TCR beta chain was observed in a study of CXCR3-negative and CXCR3-positive naive CD8 T cells. Overall study findings and caveats: Naive cells, whether CXCR3-negative or CXCR3-positive, had similar TRBV-TRBJ usage, while memory cells differed. For memory CD8+ cells diversity was much lower, but both naive subsets had comparably high diversity.

This CDR3 region has 16 residues. In regard to this clonotype: Its antigen is undetermined.

5' RACE with UMI labels generated the TRB cDNA libraries. TCRdb reprocessed the 5' RACE reads, with one entry per CDR3 protein and no DNA. Its table lists roughly 89,000 distinct CDR3 sequences. The chain recombines TRBV12-3 or TRBV12-4 with TRBJ2-5; the TCRdb call, TRBD1, lacks DNA for checking. The TCR originated in a human donor in good health. Some clones in this sample may be carry-over from other donors' samples. The sequenced sample was naive CXCR3- CD8+ T cells from blood. This sample's subset: CD45RO-CCR7+CD27+CD95- naive CD8+ T cells lacking CXCR3 (TNR3-). The CDR3 loop reads CASSSINRDRAETQYF.